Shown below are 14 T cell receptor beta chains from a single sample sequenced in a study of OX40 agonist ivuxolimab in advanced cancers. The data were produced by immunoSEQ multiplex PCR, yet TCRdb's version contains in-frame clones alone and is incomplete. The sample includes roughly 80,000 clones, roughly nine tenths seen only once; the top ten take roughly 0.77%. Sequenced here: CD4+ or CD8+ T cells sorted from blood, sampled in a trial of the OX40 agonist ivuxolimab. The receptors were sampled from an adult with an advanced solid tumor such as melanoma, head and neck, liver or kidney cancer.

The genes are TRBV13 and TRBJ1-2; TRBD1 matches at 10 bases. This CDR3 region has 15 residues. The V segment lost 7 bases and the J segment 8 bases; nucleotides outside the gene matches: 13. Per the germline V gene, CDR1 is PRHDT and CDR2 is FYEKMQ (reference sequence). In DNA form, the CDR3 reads TGTGCCAGCAAAGCCAAGGGACAGGGGAGGGGAGGCTACACCTTC. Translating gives CASKAKGQGRGGYTF. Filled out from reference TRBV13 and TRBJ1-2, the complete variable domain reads AAGVIQSPRHLIKEKRETATLKCYPIPRHDTVYWYQQGPGQDPQFLISFYEKMQSDKGSIPDRFSAQQFSDYHSELNMSSLELGDSALYFCASKAKGQGRGGYTFGSGTRLTVV.

The CDR3: CASSFGGGWEETQYF. For the CDR3, the DNA is TGTGCCAGCAGTTTCGGGGGAGGTTGGGAAGAGACCCAGTACTTC. This chain links TRBV27 with TRBJ2-5, with D tentatively TRBD2 (6 bases). CDR1 MNHEY and CDR2 SMNVEV come from the germline V gene (reference sequence). This CDR3 comprises 15 residues. With 3 bases removed from V and 3 bases from J, the gap between germline ends came to 14 bases.

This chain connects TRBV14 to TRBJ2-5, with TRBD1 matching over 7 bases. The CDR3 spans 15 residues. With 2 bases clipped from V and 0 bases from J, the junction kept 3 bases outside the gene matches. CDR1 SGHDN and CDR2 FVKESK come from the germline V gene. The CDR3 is CASSQLTGYQETQYF. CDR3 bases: TGTGCCAGCAGCCAACTGACAGGGTACCAAGAGACCCAGTACTTC.

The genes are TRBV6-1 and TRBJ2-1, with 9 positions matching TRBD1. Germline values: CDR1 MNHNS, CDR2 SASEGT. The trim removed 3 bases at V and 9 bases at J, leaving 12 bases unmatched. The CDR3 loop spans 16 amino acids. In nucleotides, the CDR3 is TGTGCCAGCAGTGACCCCCGGGACAGGGCCTCGGGTGAGCAGTTCTTC. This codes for CASSDPRDRASGEQFF.

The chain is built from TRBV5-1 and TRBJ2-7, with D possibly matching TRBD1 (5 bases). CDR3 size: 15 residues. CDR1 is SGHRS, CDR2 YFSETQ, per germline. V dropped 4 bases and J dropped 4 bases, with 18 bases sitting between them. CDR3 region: CASSLGQGAQYEQYF. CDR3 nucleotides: TGCGCCAGCAGCCTAGGACAAGGGGCCCAATACGAGCAGTACTTC.

CDR3 sequence reads: CASSSPRGNTEAFF. The CDR3 nucleotides read TGTGCCAGCAGCTCCCCTCGGGGGAACACTGAAGCTTTCTTT. This chain joins TRBV7-2 and TRBJ1-1; D uncertain. The germline V gene has CDR1 SGHTA and CDR2 FQGNSA. Between the trimmed V and J ends, which lost 4 bases and 1 base, there was a span of 10 bases. This CDR3 contains 14 residues.

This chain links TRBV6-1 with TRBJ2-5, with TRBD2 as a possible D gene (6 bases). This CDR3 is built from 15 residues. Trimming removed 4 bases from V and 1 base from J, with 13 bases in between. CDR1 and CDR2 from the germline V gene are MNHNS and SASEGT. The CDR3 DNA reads TGTGCCAGCAGTGTGGGACTTAGAGGCCAAGAGACCCAGTACTTC. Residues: CASSVGLRGQETQYF.

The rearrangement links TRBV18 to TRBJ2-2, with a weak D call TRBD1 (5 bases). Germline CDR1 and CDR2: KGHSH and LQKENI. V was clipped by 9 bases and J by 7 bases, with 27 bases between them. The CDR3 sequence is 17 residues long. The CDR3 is CASPGHLKGSLGGELFF. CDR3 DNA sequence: TGTGCCAGTCCCGGGCACTTAAAGGGGTCCTTGGGCGGGGAGCTGTTTTTT.

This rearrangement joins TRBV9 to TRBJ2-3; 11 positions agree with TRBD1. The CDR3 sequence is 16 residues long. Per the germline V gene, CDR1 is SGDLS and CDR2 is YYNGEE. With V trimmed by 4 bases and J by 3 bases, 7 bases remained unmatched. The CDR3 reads CASSTGQGAPTDTQYF. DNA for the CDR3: TGTGCCAGCAGCACCGGACAGGGGGCCCCGACAGATACGCAGTATTTT.

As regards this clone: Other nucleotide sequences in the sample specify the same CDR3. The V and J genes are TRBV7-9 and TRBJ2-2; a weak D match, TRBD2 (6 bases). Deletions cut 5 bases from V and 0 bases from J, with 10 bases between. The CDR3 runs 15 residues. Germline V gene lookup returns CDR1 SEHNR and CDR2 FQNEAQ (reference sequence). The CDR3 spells CASSLLATNTGELFF. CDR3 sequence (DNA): TGTGCCAGCAGCCTACTAGCAACGAACACCGGGGAGCTGTTTTTT.

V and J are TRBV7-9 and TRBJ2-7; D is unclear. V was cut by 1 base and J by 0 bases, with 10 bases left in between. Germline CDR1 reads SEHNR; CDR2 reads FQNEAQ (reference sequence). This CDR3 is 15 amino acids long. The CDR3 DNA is TGTGCCAGCAGCTTAGGAAGTAGGAGCTCCTACGAGCAGTACTTC. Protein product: CASSLGSRSSYEQYF.

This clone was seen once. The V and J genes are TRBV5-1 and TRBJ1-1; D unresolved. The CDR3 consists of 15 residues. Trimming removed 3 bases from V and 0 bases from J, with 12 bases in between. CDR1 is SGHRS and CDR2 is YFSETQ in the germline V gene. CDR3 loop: CASSSPDRLNTEAFF. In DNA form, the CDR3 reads TGCGCCAGCAGCTCCCCCGACCGACTGAACACTGAAGCTTTCTTT. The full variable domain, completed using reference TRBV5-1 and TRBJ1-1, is KAGVTQTPRYLIKTRGQQVTLSCSPISGHRSVSWYQQTPGQGLQFLFEYFSETQRNKGNFPGRFSGRQFSNSRSEMNVSTLELGDSALYLCASSSPDRLNTEAFFGQGTRLTVV.

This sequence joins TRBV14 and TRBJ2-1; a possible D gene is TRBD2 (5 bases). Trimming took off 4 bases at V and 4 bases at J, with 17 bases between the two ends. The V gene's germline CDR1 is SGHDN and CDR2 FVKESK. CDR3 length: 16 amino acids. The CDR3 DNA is TGTGCCAGCAGCCTTACTTTATCGGCGGGTTACAATGAGCAGTTCTTC. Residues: CASSLTLSAGYNEQFF.

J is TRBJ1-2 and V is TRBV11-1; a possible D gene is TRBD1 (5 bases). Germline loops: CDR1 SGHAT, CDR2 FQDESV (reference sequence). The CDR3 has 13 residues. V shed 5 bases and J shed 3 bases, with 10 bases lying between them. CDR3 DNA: TGTGCCAGCAGCCACAGGAGCCACTATGGCTACACCTTC. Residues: CASSHRSHYGYTF.